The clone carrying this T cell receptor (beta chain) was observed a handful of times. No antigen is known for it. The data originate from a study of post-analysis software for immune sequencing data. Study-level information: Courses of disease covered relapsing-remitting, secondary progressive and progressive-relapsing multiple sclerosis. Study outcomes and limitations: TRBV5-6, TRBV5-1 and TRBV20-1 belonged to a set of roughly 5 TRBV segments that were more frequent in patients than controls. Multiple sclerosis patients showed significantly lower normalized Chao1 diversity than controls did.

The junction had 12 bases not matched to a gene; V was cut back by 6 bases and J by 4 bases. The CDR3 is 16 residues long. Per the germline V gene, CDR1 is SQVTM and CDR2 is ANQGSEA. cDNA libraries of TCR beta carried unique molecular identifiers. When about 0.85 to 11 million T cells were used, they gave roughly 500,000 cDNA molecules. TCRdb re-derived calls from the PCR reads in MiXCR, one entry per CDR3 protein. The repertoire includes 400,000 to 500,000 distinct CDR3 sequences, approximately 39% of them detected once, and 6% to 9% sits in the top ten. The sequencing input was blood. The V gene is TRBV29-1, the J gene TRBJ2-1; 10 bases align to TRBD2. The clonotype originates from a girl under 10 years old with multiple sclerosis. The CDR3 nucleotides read TGCAGCGTAAGCCTGAGCGGGAGGGAGCTATACAATGAGCAGTTCTTC. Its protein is CSVSLSGRELYNEQFF.